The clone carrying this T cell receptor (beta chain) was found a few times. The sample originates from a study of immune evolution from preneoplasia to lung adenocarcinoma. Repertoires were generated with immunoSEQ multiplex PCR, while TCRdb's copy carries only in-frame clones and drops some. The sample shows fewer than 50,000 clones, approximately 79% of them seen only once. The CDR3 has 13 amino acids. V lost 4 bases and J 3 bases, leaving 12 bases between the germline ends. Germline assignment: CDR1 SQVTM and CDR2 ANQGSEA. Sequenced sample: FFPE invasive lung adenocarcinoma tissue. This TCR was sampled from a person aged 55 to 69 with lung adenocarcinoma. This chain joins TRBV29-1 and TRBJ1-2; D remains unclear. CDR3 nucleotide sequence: TGCAGCGTTGCCCGCGTAACGGACTATGGCTACACCTTC. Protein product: CSVARVTDYGYTF.